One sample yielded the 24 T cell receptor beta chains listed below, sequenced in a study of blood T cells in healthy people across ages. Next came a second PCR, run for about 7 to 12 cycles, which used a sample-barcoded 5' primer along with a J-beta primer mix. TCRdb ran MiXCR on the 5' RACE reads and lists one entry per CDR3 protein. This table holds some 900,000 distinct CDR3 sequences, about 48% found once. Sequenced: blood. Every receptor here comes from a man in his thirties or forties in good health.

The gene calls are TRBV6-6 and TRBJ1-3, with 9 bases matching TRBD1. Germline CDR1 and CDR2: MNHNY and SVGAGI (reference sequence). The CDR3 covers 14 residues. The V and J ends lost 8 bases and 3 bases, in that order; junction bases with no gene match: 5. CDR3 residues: CASRRTGDGNTIYF. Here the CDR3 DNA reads TGTGCCAGCCGAAGGACAGGGGATGGAAACACCATATATTTT.

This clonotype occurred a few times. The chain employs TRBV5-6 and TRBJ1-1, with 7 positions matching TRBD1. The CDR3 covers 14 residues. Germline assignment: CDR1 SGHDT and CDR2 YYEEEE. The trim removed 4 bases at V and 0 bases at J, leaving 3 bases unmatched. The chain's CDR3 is CASSAGQLNTEAFF. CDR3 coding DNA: TGTGCCAGCAGCGCGGGACAGTTGAACACTGAAGCTTTCTTT.

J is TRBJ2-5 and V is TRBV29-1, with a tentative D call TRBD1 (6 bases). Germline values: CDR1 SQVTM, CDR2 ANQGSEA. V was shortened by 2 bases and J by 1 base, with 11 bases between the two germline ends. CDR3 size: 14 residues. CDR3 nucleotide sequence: TGCAGCGTTGAAAGTGGGGGCAGCCAAGAGACCCAGTACTTC. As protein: CSVESGGSQETQYF.

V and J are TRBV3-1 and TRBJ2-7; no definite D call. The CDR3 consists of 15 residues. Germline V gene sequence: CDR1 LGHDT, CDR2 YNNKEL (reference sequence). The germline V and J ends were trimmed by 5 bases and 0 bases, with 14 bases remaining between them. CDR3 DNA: TGTGCCAGCAGCTATCGACCGGAGAGCTCCTACGAGCAGTACTTC. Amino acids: CASSYRPESSYEQYF.

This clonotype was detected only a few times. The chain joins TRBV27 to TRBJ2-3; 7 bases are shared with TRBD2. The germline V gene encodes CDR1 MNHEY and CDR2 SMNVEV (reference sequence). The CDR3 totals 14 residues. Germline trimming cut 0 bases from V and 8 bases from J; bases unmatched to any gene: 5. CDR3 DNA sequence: TGTGCCAGCAGTTTATCGACTAGCCTTGGTACGCAGTATTTT. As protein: CASSLSTSLGTQYF.

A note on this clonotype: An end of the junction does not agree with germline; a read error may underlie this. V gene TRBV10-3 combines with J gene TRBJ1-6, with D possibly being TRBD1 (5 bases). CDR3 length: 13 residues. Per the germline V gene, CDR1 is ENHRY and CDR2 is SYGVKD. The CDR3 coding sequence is TGTGCCAGCAGTACAGGAGGCAATTCACCCCTCCACTTT. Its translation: CASSTGGNSPLHF.

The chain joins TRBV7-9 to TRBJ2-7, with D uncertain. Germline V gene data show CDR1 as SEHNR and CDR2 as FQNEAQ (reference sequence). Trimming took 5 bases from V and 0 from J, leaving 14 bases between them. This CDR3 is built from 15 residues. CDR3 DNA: TGTGCCAGCAGCCACCAAAGGGCGGCCTCCTACGAGCAGTACTTC. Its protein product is CASSHQRAASYEQYF.

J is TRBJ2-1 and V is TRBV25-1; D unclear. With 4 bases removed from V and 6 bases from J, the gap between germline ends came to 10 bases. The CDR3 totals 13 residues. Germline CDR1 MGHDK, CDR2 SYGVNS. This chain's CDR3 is CASSGGLGNEQFF. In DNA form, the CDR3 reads TGTGCCAGCAGTGGGGGTTTGGGCAATGAGCAGTTCTTC.

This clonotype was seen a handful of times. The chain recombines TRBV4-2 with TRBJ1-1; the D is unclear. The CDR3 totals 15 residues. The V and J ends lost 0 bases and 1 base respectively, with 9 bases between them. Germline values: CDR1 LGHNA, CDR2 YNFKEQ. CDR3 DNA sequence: TGTGCCAGCAGCCAAGAAGGTGGAGCGAACACTGAAGCTTTCTTT. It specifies CASSQEGGANTEAFF.

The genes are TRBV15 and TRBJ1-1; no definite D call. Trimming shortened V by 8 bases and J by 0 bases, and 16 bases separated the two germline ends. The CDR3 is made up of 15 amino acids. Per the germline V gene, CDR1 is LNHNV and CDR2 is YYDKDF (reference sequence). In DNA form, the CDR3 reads TGTGCCACCCAGGACCGGGCCCACATGAACACTGAAGCTTTCTTT. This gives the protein CATQDRAHMNTEAFF.

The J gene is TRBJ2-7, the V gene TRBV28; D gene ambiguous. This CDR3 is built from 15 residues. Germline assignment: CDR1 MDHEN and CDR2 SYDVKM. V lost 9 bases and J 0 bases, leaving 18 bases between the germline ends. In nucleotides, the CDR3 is TGTGCCAGTGGCCGATTGGCAGCCGACTCCTACGAGCAGTACTTC. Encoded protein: CASGRLAADSYEQYF. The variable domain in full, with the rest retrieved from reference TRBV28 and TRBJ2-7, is DVKVTQSSRYLVKRTGEKVFLECVQDMDHENMFWYRQDPGLGLRLIYFSYDVKMKEKGDIPEGYSVSREKKERFSLILESASTNQTSMYLCASGRLAADSYEQYFGPGTRLTVT.

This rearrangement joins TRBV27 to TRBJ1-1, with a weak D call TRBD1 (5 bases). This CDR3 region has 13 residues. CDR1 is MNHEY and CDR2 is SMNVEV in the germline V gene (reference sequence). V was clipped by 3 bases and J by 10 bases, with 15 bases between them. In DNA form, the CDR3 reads TGTGCCAGCAGTTTGGAGGTCGGTCAGGGAGCTTTCTTT. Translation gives CASSLEVGQGAFF.

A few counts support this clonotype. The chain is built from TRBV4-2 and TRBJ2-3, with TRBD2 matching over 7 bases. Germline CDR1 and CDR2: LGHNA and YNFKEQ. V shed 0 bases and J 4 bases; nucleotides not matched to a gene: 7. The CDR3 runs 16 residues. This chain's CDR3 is CASSQDSRGGSDTQYF. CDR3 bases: TGTGCCAGCAGCCAAGATTCACGCGGGGGTTCAGATACGCAGTATTTT.

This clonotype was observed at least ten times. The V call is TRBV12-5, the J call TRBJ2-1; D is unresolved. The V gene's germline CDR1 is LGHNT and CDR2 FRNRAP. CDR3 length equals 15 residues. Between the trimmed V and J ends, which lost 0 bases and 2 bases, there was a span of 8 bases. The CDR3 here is CASGLVAGTYNEQFF. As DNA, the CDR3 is TGTGCTAGTGGTTTGGTGGCAGGTACCTACAATGAGCAGTTCTTC.

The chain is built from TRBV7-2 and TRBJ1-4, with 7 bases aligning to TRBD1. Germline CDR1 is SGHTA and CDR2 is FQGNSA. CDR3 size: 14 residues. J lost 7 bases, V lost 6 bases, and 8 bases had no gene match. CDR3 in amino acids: CASSPNRGGEKLFF. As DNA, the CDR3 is TGTGCCAGCAGTCCCAACAGGGGAGGTGAAAAACTGTTTTTT. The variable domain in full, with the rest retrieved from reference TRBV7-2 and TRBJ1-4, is GAGVSQSPSNKVTEKGKDVELRCDPISGHTALYWYRQSLGQGLEFLIYFQGNSAPDKSGLPSDRFSAERTGGSVSTLTIQRTQQEDSAVYLCASSPNRGGEKLFFGSGTQLSVL.

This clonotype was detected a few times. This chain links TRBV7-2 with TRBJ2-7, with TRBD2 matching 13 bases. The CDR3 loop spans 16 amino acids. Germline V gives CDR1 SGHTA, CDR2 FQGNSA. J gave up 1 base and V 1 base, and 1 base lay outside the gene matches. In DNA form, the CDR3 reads TGTGCCAGCAGCTTAGTACTAGCGGGGGGGTCCTACGAGCAGTACTTC. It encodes CASSLVLAGGSYEQYF.

The CDR3 nucleotides read TGTGCCAGCAGCTTAGTGTCCATACGCCAAGCGAACGAGCAGTACTTC. Translated, it gives CASSLVSIRQANEQYF. The chain carries TRBV7-9 and TRBJ2-7, with D unresolved. This CDR3 has 16 residues. CDR1 is SEHNR, CDR2 FQNEAQ, per germline (reference sequence). Trimming left V 1 base short and J 5 bases short, with 18 bases between.

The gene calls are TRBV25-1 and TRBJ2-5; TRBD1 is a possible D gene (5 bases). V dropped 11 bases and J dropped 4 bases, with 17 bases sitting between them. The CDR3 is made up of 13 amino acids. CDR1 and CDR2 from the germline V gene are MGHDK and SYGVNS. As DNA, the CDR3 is TGTGCCGGCACAGCGTGGGGCCGAGAGACCCAGTACTTC. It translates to CAGTAWGRETQYF. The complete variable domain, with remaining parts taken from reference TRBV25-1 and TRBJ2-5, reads EADIYQTPRYLVIGTGKKITLECSQTMGHDKMYWYQQDPGMELHLIHYSYGVNSTEKGDLSSESTVSRIRTEHFPLTLESARPSHTSQYLCAGTAWGRETQYFGPGTRLLVL.

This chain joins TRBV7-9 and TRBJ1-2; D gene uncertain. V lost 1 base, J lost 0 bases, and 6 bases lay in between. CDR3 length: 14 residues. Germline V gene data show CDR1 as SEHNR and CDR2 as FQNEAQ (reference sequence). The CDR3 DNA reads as TGTGCCAGCAGCTTAGGGGCGACTAACTATGGCTACACCTTC. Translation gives CASSLGATNYGYTF. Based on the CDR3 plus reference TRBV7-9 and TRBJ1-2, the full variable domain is DTGVSQNPRHKITKRGQNVTFRCDPISEHNRLYWYRQTLGQGPEFLTYFQNEAQLEKSRLLSDRFSAERPKGSFSTLEIQRTEQGDSAMYLCASSLGATNYGYTFGSGTRLTVV.

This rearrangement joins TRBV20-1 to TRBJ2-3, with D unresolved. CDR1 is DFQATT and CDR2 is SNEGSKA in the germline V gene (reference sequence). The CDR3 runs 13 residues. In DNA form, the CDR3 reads TGCAGCGTTTCTATAGCCGCCACAGATACGCAGTATTTT. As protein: CSVSIAATDTQYF.

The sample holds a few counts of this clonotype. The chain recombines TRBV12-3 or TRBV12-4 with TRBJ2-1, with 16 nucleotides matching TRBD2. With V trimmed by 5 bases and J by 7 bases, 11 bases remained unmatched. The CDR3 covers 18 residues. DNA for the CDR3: TGTGCCAGCAGTCGGATGGGACTAGCGGGGGGGCCTGGAAATGAGCAGTTCTTC. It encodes CASSRMGLAGGPGNEQFF.

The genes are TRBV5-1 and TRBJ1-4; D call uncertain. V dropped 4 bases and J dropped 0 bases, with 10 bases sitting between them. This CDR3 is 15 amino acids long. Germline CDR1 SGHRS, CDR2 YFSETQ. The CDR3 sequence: CASSLQKATNEKLFF. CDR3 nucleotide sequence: TGCGCCAGCAGCCTCCAGAAGGCAACTAATGAAAAACTGTTTTTT.

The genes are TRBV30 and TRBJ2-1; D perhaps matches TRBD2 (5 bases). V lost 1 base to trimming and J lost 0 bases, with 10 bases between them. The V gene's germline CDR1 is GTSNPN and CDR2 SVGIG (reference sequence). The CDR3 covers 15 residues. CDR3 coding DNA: TGTGCCTGGAGTGGGACTCGAAGCTCCTACAATGAGCAGTTCTTC. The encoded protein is CAWSGTRSSYNEQFF.

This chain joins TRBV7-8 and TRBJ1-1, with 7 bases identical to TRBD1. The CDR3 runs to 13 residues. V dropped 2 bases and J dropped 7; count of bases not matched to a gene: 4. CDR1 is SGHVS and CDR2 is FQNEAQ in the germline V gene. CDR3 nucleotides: TGTGCCAGCAGCTTAAAGGGGGCGGGTGAAGCTTTCTTT. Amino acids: CASSLKGAGEAFF.